One and the same sample provided the 28 T cell receptor beta chains below, sequenced in a study of CD8 T cells in Susac syndrome. Random hexamers were used to reverse transcribe about 0.45 to 1 ug of RNA. MiXCR, run by TCRdb on the immunoSEQ multiplex PCR reads, gives a single entry per CDR3 protein. This sample has 300,000 to 350,000 distinct CDR3 sequences, with roughly nine tenths found just once. The sequenced sample was CD4+ T cells from PBMCs. The receptors were sampled from a human donor with multiple sclerosis.

This clonotype occurred once. This chain connects TRBV21-1 to TRBJ2-5; TRBD2 was called by the table and not checked on the DNA. TRBV21-1 constitutes a pseudogene. The CDR3 runs 18 residues. The CDR3: CASSKDRTSGGYQETQYF. Written as DNA, the CDR3 is TGTGCCAGCAGCAAAGATAGGACTAGCGGGGGGTACCAAGAGACCCAGTACTTC.

The chain has TRBV7-2 and TRBJ2-5; 10 bases match TRBD1. CDR1 is SGHTA and CDR2 is FQGNSA in the germline V gene. Trimming took 3 bases from V and 1 from J; bases not matched to a gene: 2. This CDR3 comprises 15 residues. The CDR3 here is CASSFDRGPQETQYF. The DNA of the CDR3 is TGTGCCAGCAGCTTTGACAGGGGGCCCCAAGAGACCCAGTACTTC.

The V call is TRBV24-1, the J call TRBJ2-1; no clear D. There are 13 residues in the CDR3. Germline V gene lookup returns CDR1 KGHDR and CDR2 SFDVKD. Trimming shortened V by 0 bases and J by 4 bases, and 3 bases separated the two germline ends. The CDR3 DNA follows: TGTGCCACCAGTGATTTGAATTACAATGAGCAGTTCTTC. Translating gives CATSDLNYNEQFF.

This sequence joins TRBV7-9 and TRBJ1-1; D perhaps matches TRBD1 (6 bases). In germline, CDR1 is SEHNR, CDR2 FQNEAQ (reference sequence). V lost 0 bases, J lost 4 bases, and 21 bases lay in between. CDR3 length: 18 amino acids. CDR3 residues: CASSLAPQGRWSGTEAFF. CDR3 nucleotides: TGTGCCAGCAGCTTAGCTCCCCAGGGGAGGTGGTCGGGCACTGAAGCTTTCTTT.

CDR3 amino acids: CASRLEGEWNEQFF. The CDR3 DNA reads TGCGCCAGCAGACTTGAGGGGGAGTGGAATGAGCAGTTCTTC. This sequence joins TRBV5-1 and TRBJ2-1; D is possibly TRBD1 (6 bases). The CDR3 contains 14 residues. V lost 5 bases and J 7 bases, leaving 16 bases between the germline ends. Germline V lookup: CDR1 SGHRS, CDR2 YFSETQ.

The J gene is TRBJ2-7, the V gene TRBV29-1; D unresolved. Trimming left V 6 bases short and J 2 bases short, with 11 bases between. CDR3 length equals 12 residues. CDR1 is SQVTM and CDR2 is ANQGSEA in the germline V gene. The CDR3 DNA reads as TGCAGCGTCTACGTACCCCCCTACGAGCAGTACTTC. Its translation: CSVYVPPYEQYF.

The chain has TRBV2 and TRBJ2-3, with D tentatively TRBD1 (6 bases). V was trimmed by 7 bases and J by 6 bases, leaving 20 bases between them. The germline V gene has CDR1 SNHLY and CDR2 FYNNEI. The CDR3 runs to 15 residues. The CDR3 DNA is TGTGCCAGCATTGGACCTGCAGGGGTTGCGGATACGCAGTATTTT. This encodes CASIGPAGVADTQYF.

As regards this clonotype: At one boundary the junction diverges from the germline segment, which might be a read error. J is TRBJ2-5 and V is TRBV7-7, with D possibly matching TRBD1 (6 bases). The CDR3 spans 14 residues. Germline assignment: CDR1 SSHAT and CDR2 FNYEAQ (reference sequence). CDR3 nucleotides: TGTGCTAGCAGCCCCTCCCAGGGGACAGAGACCCAGTACTTC. It translates to CASSPSQGTETQYF.

The gene calls are TRBV7-8 and TRBJ1-4; D possibly corresponds to TRBD1 (6 bases). Trimming took off 7 bases at V and 0 bases at J, with 9 bases between the two ends. This CDR3 is built from 14 residues. Germline CDR1 and CDR2: SGHVS and FQNEAQ. The CDR3 region has the DNA TGTGCCAGCACCTGGACAGCAACTAATGAAAAACTGTTTTTT. Residues: CASTWTATNEKLFF.

This chain uses TRBV5-5 with TRBJ2-5; a possible D gene is TRBD1 (6 bases). The length of the CDR3 is 14 residues. Germline V gene lookup returns CDR1 SGHKS and CDR2 YYEKEE (reference sequence). Trimming removed 6 bases from V and 4 bases from J, with 16 bases in between. In nucleotides, the CDR3 is TGTGCCAGCACCTTCGGCGGCAGGGGAGAGACCCAGTACTTC. Protein: CASTFGGRGETQYF. Full variable domain (remainder filled in from reference TRBV5-5 and TRBJ2-5): DAGVTQSPTHLIKTRGQQVTLRCSPISGHKSVSWYQQVLGQGPQFIFQYYEKEERGRGNFPDRFSARQFPNYSSELNVNALLLGDSALYLCASTFGGRGETQYFGPGTRLLVL.

The chain carries TRBV7-2 and TRBJ1-1; the D gene is possibly TRBD1 (5 bases). Trimming removed 5 bases from V and 2 bases from J, with 12 bases in between. This CDR3 has 14 residues. The germline V gene has CDR1 SGHTA and CDR2 FQGNSA. The chain's CDR3 is CASSLMQGNTEAFF. The CDR3 bases are TGTGCCAGCAGCCTGATGCAGGGAAACACTGAAGCTTTCTTT. Looking up the rest from reference TRBV7-2 and TRBJ1-1 gives the full variable domain: GAGVSQSPSNKVTEKGKDVELRCDPISGHTALYWYRQSLGQGLEFLIYFQGNSAPDKSGLPSDRFSAERTGGSVSTLTIQRTQQEDSAVYLCASSLMQGNTEAFFGQGTRLTVV.

The chain links TRBV5-1 to TRBJ1-5; 7 bases align to TRBD1. Trimming at V came to 5 bases and at J to 3 bases, leaving 8 bases not matched to a gene. The CDR3 spans 15 residues. Germline CDR1 is SGHRS and CDR2 is YFSETQ. CDR3 in DNA: TGCGCCAGCAGGGAGGGGACAGAACACAATCAGCCCCAGCATTTT. It encodes CASREGTEHNQPQHF.

This chain uses TRBV4-2 with TRBJ1-2, with 7 bases matching TRBD1. The CDR3 loop spans 17 amino acids. V lost 0 bases to trimming and J lost 6 bases; unmatched junction nucleotides: 13. CDR1 and CDR2 from the germline V gene are LGHNA and YNFKEQ. The CDR3 is CASSQDSRGIDGNGYTF. CDR3 nucleotide sequence: TGTGCCAGCAGCCAAGATTCCAGGGGGATAGACGGAAATGGCTACACCTTC.

This clonotype has just a few counts. For the CDR3, the DNA is TGTGCCAGCTCACCGGCATTGGGGAACACTGAAGCTTTCTTT. Protein: CASSPALGNTEAFF. The chain carries TRBV18 and TRBJ1-1; D gene unclear. CDR1 is KGHSH and CDR2 is LQKENI in the germline V gene. The CDR3 length is 14 residues. Between the trimmed V and J ends, which lost 3 bases and 1 base, there was a span of 9 bases.

Remarks on this clonotype: The conserved closing phenylalanine or tryptophan is absent in this CDR3, likely reflecting a read error. The chain has TRBV3-1 and TRBJ2-7, with 7 bases lining up with TRBD1. Trimming took 4 bases from V and 3 from J; bases not matched to a gene: 3. The CDR3 runs 13 residues. CDR1 is LGHDT and CDR2 is YNNKEL in the germline V gene (reference sequence). CDR3: CASSPTGVYEQYL. The CDR3 DNA sequence: TGTGCCAGCAGCCCTACAGGGGTCTACGAGCAGTACCTC.

The chain joins TRBV3-1 to TRBJ1-5; TRBD1 matches at 8 bases. The CDR3 consists of 14 residues. V dropped 5 bases and J dropped 2; count of bases not matched to a gene: 2. CDR1 and CDR2 from the germline V gene are LGHDT and YNNKEL (reference sequence). The DNA of the CDR3 is TGTGCCAGCAGCTACAGGGGGGGCAATCAGCCCCAGCATTTT. It translates to CASSYRGGNQPQHF.

The chain combines TRBV29-1 with TRBJ1-1, with D uncertain. Per germline, CDR1 SQVTM and CDR2 ANQGSEA. Trimming stripped 3 bases from V and 5 bases from J, with 13 bases between. The length of the CDR3 is 13 residues. DNA for the CDR3: TGCAGCGTTGAGATCCAGGCGGATACTGAAGCTTTCTTT. Amino acids: CSVEIQADTEAFF.

V and J are TRBV11-3 and TRBJ2-2; perhaps D is TRBD1 or TRBD2 (5 bases each). Trimming took off 8 bases at V and 0 bases at J, with 19 bases between the two ends. This CDR3 is 17 amino acids long. The germline CDR1 and CDR2 sequences are SGHNT and YENEEA. This chain's CDR3 is CASGRGPRSANTGELFF. CDR3 nucleotides: TGTGCCAGCGGACGGGGCCCCCGCAGTGCGAACACCGGGGAGCTGTTTTTT.

Only a few counts were recorded for this clonotype. V is TRBV18 and J is TRBJ1-1; no clear D. The germline V gene has CDR1 KGHSH and CDR2 LQKENI. The germline V and J ends were trimmed by 2 bases and 2 bases, with 6 bases remaining between them. The CDR3 runs 13 residues. The chain's CDR3 is CASSPYGNTEAFF. DNA for the CDR3: TGTGCCAGCTCACCATACGGAAACACTGAAGCTTTCTTT.

The chain combines TRBV19 with TRBJ1-1; 7 bases agree with TRBD1. V gave up 3 bases and J gave up 4 bases; unmatched junction bases: 2. The CDR3 has 13 residues. Germline loops: CDR1 LNHDA, CDR2 SQIVND (reference sequence). The CDR3 DNA reads as TGTGCCAGTAGTATGACAGGGAGCACTGAAGCTTTCTTT. Its translation is CASSMTGSTEAFF.

This chain connects TRBV29-1 to TRBJ2-7; 8 positions agree with TRBD1. Germline V gene data show CDR1 as SQVTM and CDR2 as ANQGSEA. V was clipped by 6 bases and J by 1 base; unmatched bases: 11. The CDR3 extends over 15 amino acids. CDR3 in DNA: TGCAGCGTCGAAACAGGACAGGGATTATCCTACGAGCAGTACTTC. Translation: CSVETGQGLSYEQYF.

The chain is built from TRBV11-1 and TRBJ2-6; a weak D match, TRBD2 (6 bases). Trimming stripped 5 bases from V and 0 bases from J, with 26 bases between. The CDR3 has 21 residues. The germline gives CDR1 SGHAT, CDR2 FQDESV (reference sequence). CDR3 region: CASSRRLGGEQWSSGANVLTF. The CDR3 nucleotides read TGTGCCAGCAGCCGACGCCTTGGAGGGGAGCAGTGGTCCTCTGGGGCCAACGTCCTGACTTTC.

The chain joins TRBV3-1 to TRBJ2-1; D is unresolved. The CDR3 is made up of 15 amino acids. In germline, CDR1 is LGHDT, CDR2 YNNKEL (reference sequence). V gave up 2 bases and J gave up 0 bases, with 8 bases separating them. In DNA form, the CDR3 reads TGTGCCAGCAGCCAACTAAGGGTCTCCTACAATGAGCAGTTCTTC. This encodes CASSQLRVSYNEQFF.

The chain employs TRBV15 and TRBJ2-2; D not certain. The CDR3 is made up of 14 amino acids. With 6 bases removed from V and 4 bases from J, the gap between germline ends came to 12 bases. CDR1 is LNHNV and CDR2 is YYDKDF in the germline V gene (reference sequence). The CDR3 loop reads CATSYRAGTGELFF. CDR3 sequence (DNA): TGTGCCACCAGTTACCGGGCAGGCACCGGGGAGCTGTTTTTT. Supplemented by reference TRBV15 and TRBJ2-2, the full variable domain reads DAMVIQNPRYQVTQFGKPVTLSCSQTLNHNVMYWYQQKSSQAPKLLFHYYDKDFNNEADTPDNFQSRRPNTSFCFLDIRSPGLGDTAMYLCATSYRAGTGELFFGEGSRLTVL.

This chain joins TRBV2 and TRBJ2-1; D might be TRBD2 (5 bases). The CDR3 totals 13 residues. V gave up 2 bases and J gave up 4 bases, with 6 bases separating them. Per germline, CDR1 SNHLY and CDR2 FYNNEI. The CDR3 spells CASSERGYNEQFF. CDR3 DNA sequence: TGTGCCAGCAGTGAACGGGGTTACAATGAGCAGTTCTTC.

This clonotype was counted a few times. A junction boundary mismatches the germline segment, possibly from a read error. The chain employs TRBV5-1 and TRBJ1-1, with D maybe TRBD1 (5 bases). This CDR3 is built from 14 residues. Per the germline V gene, CDR1 is SGHRS and CDR2 is YFSETQ. CDR3 amino acids: CASSLGQGGTEAFF. CDR3 nucleotide sequence: TGTGCCAGCAGCCTCGGGCAGGGAGGTACTGAAGCTTTCTTT.

The chain employs TRBV6-5 and TRBJ2-2; D not certain. V dropped 1 base and J dropped 1 base, with 10 bases sitting between them. This CDR3 is 16 amino acids long. Germline CDR1 reads MNHEY; CDR2 reads SVGAGI. DNA of the CDR3: TGTGCCAGCAGTTACTTGGGAACCCAGAACACCGGGGAGCTGTTTTTT. Residues: CASSYLGTQNTGELFF.

This chain links TRBV6-2 or TRBV6-3 with TRBJ2-7; no definite D call. The V and J ends lost 4 bases and 4 bases respectively, with 17 bases between them. CDR1 and CDR2 (germline): MNHEY, SVGEGT. The CDR3 totals 15 residues. The CDR3 coding sequence is TGTGCCAGCAGTTCTGCGGAGAGATTTGGTTACGAGCAGTACTTC. Translation: CASSSAERFGYEQYF.